Following are 32 T cell receptor beta chains from one sample sequenced in a study of a mutant IDH1 vaccine in newly diagnosed glioma. Assay: immunoSEQ multiplex PCR; the TCRdb copy retains only in-frame clones and omits some. Altogether tens of thousands of clones are present, around 82% being singletons, with the ten largest covering 3.1%. The time point is: week 5, during vaccination. Vaccination comprised doses that each held 300 ug of mutant IDH1 20-mer peptide, plus topical imiquimod. Their specific antigens are unknown. The starting material was PBMCs, obtained from a glioma patient whose treatment included an IDH1 peptide vaccine. The receptors shown here come from a young woman with glioma. Some clones in this sample may be carry-over from other donors' samples.

The chain combines TRBV7-9 with TRBJ1-6, with 9 bases matching TRBD1. With V trimmed by 6 bases and J by 6 bases, 3 bases remained unmatched. This CDR3 contains 14 residues. The germline V gene encodes CDR1 SEHNR and CDR2 FQNEAQ (reference sequence). CDR3 bases: TGTGCCAGCAGTTCGGACAGGGGTAATTCACCCCTCCACTTT. Translating it yields CASSSDRGNSPLHF.

J is TRBJ2-7 and V is TRBV5-6, with a tentative D call TRBD2 (5 bases). Germline loops: CDR1 SGHDT, CDR2 YYEEEE. The CDR3 extends over 13 amino acids. The germline V and J ends were trimmed by 2 bases and 2 bases, with 8 bases remaining between them. The CDR3 sequence is CASSFSGAYEQYF. The CDR3 DNA is TGTGCCAGCAGCTTCTCCGGGGCCTACGAGCAGTACTTC. Combining the CDR3 with reference TRBV5-6 and TRBJ2-7 gives the whole variable domain DAGVTQSPTHLIKTRGQQVTLRCSPKSGHDTVSWYQQALGQGPQFIFQYYEEEERQRGNFPDRFSGHQFPNYSSELNVNALLLGDSALYLCASSFSGAYEQYFGPGTRLTVT.

The V gene is TRBV7-2, the J gene TRBJ1-1; no reliable D call. Germline assignment: CDR1 SGHTA and CDR2 FQGNSA. There are 17 residues in the CDR3. V was cut by 1 base and J by 1 base, with 16 bases left in between. The CDR3 protein is CASSLGVQLLRNTEAFF. The CDR3 DNA reads as TGTGCCAGCAGCTTAGGGGTCCAGTTGTTAAGGAACACTGAAGCTTTCTTT.

The DNA for the CDR3 is TGTGCCAGCAGCCTGCTTCGTTTTGAAGGGATCCAAGAGACCCAGTACTTC. Translating it yields CASSLLRFEGIQETQYF. The chain combines TRBV5-6 with TRBJ2-5, with D uncertain. V was clipped by 4 bases and J by 1 base, with 20 bases between them. The CDR3 runs to 17 residues. Per germline, CDR1 SGHDT and CDR2 YYEEEE.

This clone was counted between two and nine times. The chain carries TRBV6-5 and TRBJ1-4; D gene uncertain. The germline gives CDR1 MNHEY, CDR2 SVGAGI. This CDR3 is built from 13 residues. Trimming took off 7 bases at V and 10 bases at J, with 16 bases between the two ends. As DNA, the CDR3 is TGTGCCAGCACCCCGTACGGGTCTGGAAAACTGTTTTTT. Protein product: CASTPYGSGKLFF.

With regard to this clone: Compared with germline, one end of the junction differs, possibly owing to a read error. The CDR3 spells CAWSLGGNYERYF. The CDR3 coding sequence is TGTGCCTGGAGTCTCGGGGGAAACTACGAGCGGTACTTC. V and J are TRBV30 and TRBJ2-7, with a weak D call TRBD2 (6 bases). The CDR3 covers 13 residues. CDR1 is GTSNPN and CDR2 is SVGIG in the germline V gene (reference sequence).

The V and J genes are TRBV19 and TRBJ2-5; 10 nucleotides match TRBD2. The CDR3 has 16 residues. Germline V CDR1 and CDR2: LNHDA, SQIVND (reference sequence). J lost 2 bases, V lost 5 bases, and 8 bases had no gene match. CDR3 nucleotides: TGTGCCAGTAGTTCGCGGGGGACTAGCGTTCAAGAGACCCAGTACTTC. Its translation: CASSSRGTSVQETQYF.

The rearrangement uses TRBV29-1 and TRBJ2-3, with D unresolved. V was trimmed by 4 bases and J by 4 bases, leaving 12 bases between them. Looked up from germline, CDR1 is SQVTM and CDR2 is ANQGSEA. This CDR3 comprises 13 residues. CDR3 sequence reads: CSVAVGRADTQYF. As DNA, the CDR3 is TGCAGCGTTGCTGTAGGACGCGCAGATACGCAGTATTTT.

The genes are TRBV4-1 and TRBJ2-3; 9 bases are shared with TRBD2. Germline V gene lookup returns CDR1 MGHRA and CDR2 YSYEKL. The CDR3 length is 16 residues. Trimming cost V 2 bases and J 2 bases; bases outside gene matches: 5. Here the CDR3 DNA reads TGCGCCAGCAGCCAACCCGCGGGACTAGCCACAGATACGCAGTATTTT. Amino acid sequence: CASSQPAGLATDTQYF.

The chain employs TRBV29-1 and TRBJ2-7, with unresolved D. Trimming removed 1 base from V and 8 bases from J, with 12 bases in between. This CDR3 is built from 12 residues. CDR1 SQVTM and CDR2 ANQGSEA come from the germline V gene. The CDR3 DNA sequence: TGCAGCGTTGAAGTAGTTCAAGGCAAGCAGTACTTC. This sequence encodes CSVEVVQGKQYF.

The rearrangement links TRBV7-9 to TRBJ1-4, with D hard to call. Trimming stripped 1 base from V and 5 bases from J, with 17 bases between. Per germline, CDR1 SEHNR and CDR2 FQNEAQ (reference sequence). The CDR3 is 17 residues long. The CDR3 DNA sequence: TGTGCCAGCAGCTTAGGACCGAGAGGCCAGTTGAATGAAAAACTGTTTTTT. As protein: CASSLGPRGQLNEKLFF.

The chain couples TRBV2 to TRBJ2-6; weak D call: TRBD2 (5 bases). CDR3 length equals 15 residues. Germline CDR1 reads SNHLY; CDR2 reads FYNNEI. V dropped 9 bases and J dropped 0 bases, with 12 bases sitting between them. For the CDR3, the DNA is TGTGCCAGTCTCGGCCGGGACTCTGGGGCCAACGTCCTGACTTTC. Protein product: CASLGRDSGANVLTF.

This clone was detected only once. The V call is TRBV15, the J call TRBJ2-5; D may correspond to TRBD1 or TRBD2 (6 bases each). The CDR3 is 18 amino acids. The germline V gene encodes CDR1 LNHNV and CDR2 YYDKDF (reference sequence). Trimming took off 5 bases at V and 1 base at J, with 23 bases between the two ends. DNA for the CDR3: TGTGCCACCAGCGACCATGAAGCGCAAGGGGGGCTCCAAGAGACCCAGTACTTC. This codes for CATSDHEAQGGLQETQYF.

The chain links TRBV29-1 to TRBJ1-4; a weak D match, TRBD1 (6 bases). The CDR3 extends over 14 amino acids. Looked up from germline, CDR1 is SQVTM and CDR2 is ANQGSEA. Trimming cost V 2 bases and J 3 bases, with 10 bases left between them. The CDR3, as DNA: TGCAGCGTTGAAACAGGGACCCCTAATGAAAAACTGTTTTTT. This gives the protein CSVETGTPNEKLFF. Filled out from reference TRBV29-1 and TRBJ1-4, the complete variable domain reads SAVISQKPSRDICQRGTSLTIQCQVDSQVTMMFWYRQQPGQSLTLIATANQGSEATYESGFVIDKFPISRPNLTFSTLTVSNMSPEDSSIYLCSVETGTPNEKLFFGSGTQLSVL.

This clone was observed once. The chain has TRBV14 and TRBJ2-5; D is perhaps TRBD1 (6 bases). The CDR3 covers 16 residues. The V end lost 1 base, the J end lost 2 bases, and 14 bases lay between the germline ends. The germline V gene encodes CDR1 SGHDN and CDR2 FVKESK. For the CDR3, the DNA is TGTGCCAGCAGCCAAGTAGGACAGTCGCCTCAAGAGACCCAGTACTTC. Its translation: CASSQVGQSPQETQYF.

The DNA for the CDR3 is TGTGCCAGCAGCGTAGATCCCACAGGGAGAGGGTTTAACTATGGCTACACCTTC. Residues: CASSVDPTGRGFNYGYTF. The chain recombines TRBV9 with TRBJ1-2; D possibly corresponds to TRBD1 (6 bases). The V end was cut by 0 bases, the J end by 1 base, with 19 bases between. The CDR3 length is 18 residues. Germline CDR1 SGDLS, CDR2 YYNGEE.

For this clone: The junction departs from germline at one end; a sequencing error may be responsible. V gene TRBV4-2 combines with J gene TRBJ2-7; 8 bases are shared with TRBD2. The germline V gene encodes CDR1 LGHNA and CDR2 YNFKEQ. The CDR3 sequence is 15 residues long. CDR3: CASSQDVAGGYERYF. DNA for the CDR3: TGTGCCAGCAGCCAAGATGTGGCGGGGGGCTACGAGCGGTACTTC.

Regarding this clone: Other DNA sequences in this specimen translate into the identical CDR3. The chain recombines TRBV19 with TRBJ2-7; D gene ambiguous. Looked up from germline, CDR1 is LNHDA and CDR2 is SQIVND (reference sequence). The V end was cut by 1 base, the J end by 0 bases, with 10 bases between. This CDR3 spans 15 amino acids. The CDR3: CASSIAAGNSYEQYF. CDR3 DNA sequence: TGTGCCAGTAGTATAGCAGCAGGAAACTCCTACGAGCAGTACTTC.

The J gene is TRBJ1-2, the V gene TRBV7-9, with D tentatively TRBD1 (6 bases). The CDR3 spans 14 residues. The V and J ends lost 5 bases and 7 bases respectively, with 17 bases between them. Germline assignment: CDR1 SEHNR and CDR2 FQNEAQ (reference sequence). The CDR3 bases are TGTGCCAGCAGCCTCCCTCGGTCGGGGGCTGGCTACACCTTC. It translates to CASSLPRSGAGYTF.

The rearrangement joins TRBV25-1 to TRBJ2-3, with 9 bases that match TRBD2. The CDR3 spans 15 residues. CDR1 MGHDK and CDR2 SYGVNS come from the germline V gene. The V segment lost 3 bases and the J segment 4 bases; nucleotides outside the gene matches: 5. DNA of the CDR3: TGTGCCAGCAGTGATAGCGGGGGTGTGGCAGATACGCAGTATTTT. It yields the protein CASSDSGGVADTQYF.

About this clone: A junction end diverges from the germline sequence, so it may reflect a read error. The chain uses TRBV7-7 and TRBJ2-3; 8 positions agree with TRBD2. Germline CDR1 reads SSHAT; CDR2 reads FNYEAQ (reference sequence). This CDR3 spans 15 amino acids. This CDR3 reads CASSYTSGITDTQYF. In nucleotides, the CDR3 is TGTGCTAGCAGTTATACTAGCGGCATCACAGATACGCAGTATTTT.

The chain links TRBV11-2 to TRBJ1-1; a weak D match, TRBD1 (5 bases). Germline CDR1 SGHAT, CDR2 FQNNGV. The V and J ends lost 0 bases and 6 bases respectively, with 14 bases between them. The CDR3 is 15 residues long. The CDR3 sequence: CASSLDSPRVPEAFF. The CDR3 DNA sequence: TGTGCCAGCAGCTTAGACTCCCCCAGGGTCCCTGAAGCTTTCTTT. The full variable domain, in which reference TRBV11-2 and TRBJ1-1 provide the parts outside the CDR3, is EAGVAQSPRYKIIEKRQSVAFWCNPISGHATLYWYQQILGQGPKLLIQFQNNGVVDDSQLPKDRFSAERLKGVDSTLKIQPAKLEDSAVYLCASSLDSPRVPEAFFGQGTRLTVV.

V is TRBV5-7 and J is TRBJ1-4, with unresolved D. TRBV5-7 carries the ORF label, with uncertain function. Trimming cost V 4 bases and J 4 bases, with 14 bases left between them. CDR3 length: 15 residues. This chain's CDR3 is CASSPPETSNEKLFF. The CDR3 DNA follows: TGTGCCAGCAGCCCTCCCGAAACCAGTAATGAAAAACTGTTTTTT.

The count of this clone is one. V gene TRBV10-1 combines with J gene TRBJ1-1; TRBD1 matches at 11 bases. Germline V gives CDR1 WNHNN, CDR2 SYGVQD (reference sequence). CDR3 size: 16 residues. The V segment lost 4 bases and the J segment 5 bases; nucleotides outside the gene matches: 9. The CDR3 loop reads CASSGGGQGAGTEAFF. Here the CDR3 DNA reads TGCGCCAGCAGTGGGGGAGGACAGGGGGCAGGGACTGAAGCTTTCTTT.

J is TRBJ2-1 and V is TRBV7-2, with D possibly TRBD2 on 5 matching bases. Germline V gene lookup returns CDR1 SGHTA and CDR2 FQGNSA. The CDR3 is 14 residues long. Trimming cost V 3 bases and J 12 bases, with 18 bases left between them. The chain's CDR3 is CASSFPQTSFRQFF. CDR3 nucleotide sequence: TGTGCCAGCAGCTTTCCCCAAACTAGTTTCAGGCAGTTCTTC.

This chain connects TRBV6-5 to TRBJ2-5; 7 positions match TRBD1. This CDR3 contains 15 residues. The J segment lost 6 bases and the V segment lost 2 bases, leaving 9 bases of the junction unmatched. Germline CDR1 and CDR2: MNHEY and SVGAGI. CDR3 nucleotides: TGTGCCAGCAGTTACCTCAGAGGGGGCCTGAAGACCCAGTACTTC. Amino acid sequence: CASSYLRGGLKTQYF.

The chain is built from TRBV4-3 and TRBJ1-4, with a possible D match to TRBD1 (5 bases). This CDR3 has 16 amino acids. V dropped 4 bases and J dropped 8 bases, with 20 bases sitting between them. The germline V gene has CDR1 LGHNA and CDR2 YSLEER. DNA for the CDR3: TGCGCCAGCAGCCGAGGTCAGGGTTTTCCCCGCGAAAAACTGTTTTTT. It encodes CASSRGQGFPREKLFF.

J is TRBJ1-2 and V is TRBV4-2; D is ambiguous. The CDR3 spans 15 residues. Per the germline V gene, CDR1 is LGHNA and CDR2 is YNFKEQ. V dropped 4 bases and J dropped 0 bases, with 12 bases sitting between them. CDR3 loop: CASSPERSANYGYTF. The CDR3 region has the DNA TGTGCCAGCAGCCCCGAAAGGTCAGCTAACTATGGCTACACCTTC.

The CDR3 sequence is CASSEGLRGIAETQYF. CDR3 bases: TGTGCCAGCAGTGAGGGTTTGCGGGGTATTGCGGAGACCCAGTACTTC. The V gene is TRBV2, the J gene TRBJ2-5, with D perhaps matching TRBD2 (6 bases). Germline V gene data show CDR1 as SNHLY and CDR2 as FYNNEI. The CDR3 length is 16 residues. V lost 3 bases and J lost 5, with 19 bases in between.

V gene TRBV7-2 combines with J gene TRBJ2-7, with 8 bases lining up with TRBD2. J gave up 0 bases and V 5 bases, and 6 bases lay outside the gene matches. The CDR3 is made up of 15 amino acids. The germline V gene has CDR1 SGHTA and CDR2 FQGNSA. The CDR3 region has the DNA TGTGCCAGCAGCCTTTCCAGCGGGAGCTCCTACGAGCAGTACTTC. This translates into CASSLSSGSSYEQYF.

The chain couples TRBV19 to TRBJ2-1, with 7 positions matching TRBD2. Germline values: CDR1 LNHDA, CDR2 SQIVND (reference sequence). This CDR3 region has 14 residues. V was pared by 2 bases and J by 4 bases, with 2 bases of the junction left unmatched. The CDR3 DNA reads as TGTGCCAGTAGTATACTAGCGGTTTACAATGAGCAGTTCTTC. Protein: CASSILAVYNEQFF.

The rearrangement joins TRBV7-9 to TRBJ1-5; D is perhaps TRBD1 (6 bases). This CDR3 has 14 amino acids. Germline CDR1 is SEHNR and CDR2 is FQNEAQ (reference sequence). V shed 5 bases and J shed 3 bases, with 11 bases lying between them. The CDR3 spells CASSTDSPNQPQHF. In DNA form, the CDR3 reads TGTGCCAGCAGCACGGACAGCCCCAATCAGCCCCAGCATTTT.